The 26 T cell receptor beta chains presented below share a single source sample, sequenced in a study of cytomegalovirus exposure and HLA in healthy donors. In the PCR, 60 Vbeta and 13 Jbeta primers were used. The assay was immunoSEQ multiplex PCR, and TCRdb's table has in-frame clones only and misses some. The sample contains roughly 150,000 clones, approximately 81% of which appear only once. Sequencing was done on a sample of PBMCs. These receptors were taken from a man in his forties or fifties in good health and CMV-seropositive.

This chain uses TRBV28 with TRBJ2-2, with 13 bases fitting TRBD2. The germline gives CDR1 MDHEN, CDR2 SYDVKM. V lost 3 bases and J lost 2; bases outside the gene matches: 3. The CDR3 is 17 residues long. CDR3 sequence reads: CASSLGLAGPNTGELFF. In DNA, the CDR3 is TGTGCCAGCAGTTTGGGACTAGCGGGACCTAACACCGGGGAGCTGTTTTTT.

The chain carries TRBV7-9 and TRBJ1-1; 7 nucleotides match TRBD1. V was clipped by 3 bases and J by 0 bases; unmatched bases: 1. The CDR3 has 14 residues. Germline CDR1 reads SEHNR; CDR2 reads FQNEAQ (reference sequence). The CDR3: CASSFGTVNTEAFF. In nucleotides, the CDR3 is TGTGCCAGCAGCTTTGGGACAGTGAACACTGAAGCTTTCTTT. Drawing the rest from reference TRBV7-9 and TRBJ1-1, the complete variable domain is DTGVSQNPRHKITKRGQNVTFRCDPISEHNRLYWYRQTLGQGPEFLTYFQNEAQLEKSRLLSDRFSAERPKGSFSTLEIQRTEQGDSAMYLCASSFGTVNTEAFFGQGTRLTVV.

The CDR3 region is CASTRVPNEKLFF. CDR3 in DNA: TGCGCCAGCACCAGGGTGCCTAATGAAAAACTGTTTTTT. The gene calls are TRBV5-1 and TRBJ1-4, with TRBD1 as a possible D gene (5 bases). Trimming took 6 bases from V and 3 from J, leaving 9 bases between them. Germline loops: CDR1 SGHRS, CDR2 YFSETQ. The CDR3 consists of 13 residues.

This clone was counted once. The chain has TRBV21-1 and TRBJ2-1; no DNA check was done on the table's D call, TRBD2. TRBV21-1 is reported as a pseudogene. This CDR3 comprises 15 residues. DNA of the CDR3: TGTGCCAGCATTCGGACTAGCGGGGAATTCAATGAGCAGTTCTTC. This gives the protein CASIRTSGEFNEQFF.

The sample holds one count of this clone. This chain connects TRBV4-3 to TRBJ2-2; 8 bases agree with TRBD2. This CDR3 region has 18 residues. CDR1 is LGHNA, CDR2 YSLEER, per germline. J lost 2 bases, V lost 0 bases, and 8 bases had no gene match. CDR3 in DNA: TGCGCCAGCAGCCAAGATCCCCGGACTAGCCAAAACACCGGGGAGCTGTTTTTT. Its translation is CASSQDPRTSQNTGELFF.

The V call is TRBV9, the J call TRBJ1-1, with a weak D call TRBD1 (6 bases). Germline assignment: CDR1 SGDLS and CDR2 YYNGEE. V shed 3 bases and J shed 11 bases, with 23 bases lying between them. This CDR3 has 15 amino acids. In DNA, the CDR3 is TGTGCCAGCAGCGCACACGCGGGGGCGGCGATGGGTGCTTTCTTT. Protein sequence: CASSAHAGAAMGAFF. Filled out from reference TRBV9 and TRBJ1-1, the complete variable domain reads DSGVTQTPKHLITATGQRVTLRCSPRSGDLSVYWYQQSLDQGLQFLIQYYNGEERAKGNILERFSAQQFPDLHSELNLSSLELGDSALYFCASSAHAGAAMGAFFGQGTRLTVV.

Only a few counts were recorded for this clone. V gene TRBV7-2 combines with J gene TRBJ2-5; 15 nucleotides match TRBD2. The germline V gene encodes CDR1 SGHTA and CDR2 FQGNSA. The J segment lost 7 bases and the V segment lost 4 bases, leaving 4 bases of the junction unmatched. This CDR3 region has 15 residues. The CDR3 loop is CASSSGLAGGLTQYF. The CDR3, as DNA: TGTGCCAGCAGCTCGGGACTAGCGGGGGGCCTGACCCAGTACTTC.

The V and J genes are TRBV29-1 and TRBJ1-1; possibly TRBD1 for D (5 bases). V was pared by 2 bases and J by 1 base, with 11 bases between. Germline lookup yields CDR1 SQVTM and CDR2 ANQGSEA. This CDR3 comprises 14 residues. CDR3 region: CSVERLGENTEAFF. The DNA of the CDR3 is TGCAGCGTTGAAAGGTTAGGGGAGAACACTGAAGCTTTCTTT.

This clone was found once. The chain has TRBV30 and TRBJ2-5; 7 bases are a match to TRBD2. CDR1 and CDR2 from the germline V gene are GTSNPN and SVGIG (reference sequence). Trimming at V came to 8 bases and at J to 1 base, leaving 7 bases not matched to a gene. The CDR3 runs 13 residues. This CDR3 reads CALGSGGQETQYF. In DNA form, the CDR3 reads TGTGCCCTGGGGTCGGGGGGCCAAGAGACCCAGTACTTC. The complete variable domain, with remaining parts taken from reference TRBV30 and TRBJ2-5, reads SQTIHQWPATLVQPVGSPLSLECTVEGTSNPNLYWYRQAAGRGLQLLFYSVGIGQISSEVPQNLSASRPQDRQFILSSKKLLLSDSGFYLCALGSGGQETQYFGPGTRLLVL.

V and J are TRBV28 and TRBJ1-4; D remains unclear. The CDR3 runs 13 residues. The ends were cut back, 7 bases at V and 6 bases at J, with 12 bases in the middle. From germline, CDR1 is MDHEN and CDR2 SYDVKM. The CDR3, as DNA: TGTGCCAGCACATCTCCGGCGGATGAAAAACTGTTTTTT. This translates into CASTSPADEKLFF.

The CDR3 region has the DNA TGTGCCGTTCAGGGGACAGGCTCAGGCGAGCAGTACTTC. It encodes CAVQGTGSGEQYF. This chain uses TRBV6-6 with TRBJ2-5; 8 nucleotides match TRBD1. The DNA end lines up better with TRBJ2-7; the J call may be wrong. Germline loops: CDR1 MNHNY, CDR2 SVGAGI (reference sequence). This CDR3 is built from 13 residues.

As DNA, the CDR3 is TGTGCCAGCAGCCACAGTTGGCGCACCGGGGAGCTGTTTTTT. Encoded protein: CASSHSWRTGELFF. This chain uses TRBV28 with TRBJ2-2; no firm D call. The V and J ends lost 6 bases and 4 bases respectively, with 12 bases between them. This CDR3 spans 14 amino acids. The germline gives CDR1 MDHEN, CDR2 SYDVKM. The variable domain in full, with the rest retrieved from reference TRBV28 and TRBJ2-2, is DVKVTQSSRYLVKRTGEKVFLECVQDMDHENMFWYRQDPGLGLRLIYFSYDVKMKEKGDIPEGYSVSREKKERFSLILESASTNQTSMYLCASSHSWRTGELFFGEGSRLTVL.

CDR3 sequence reads: CASNRGRQGHTEAFF. Here the CDR3 DNA reads TGTGCCAGCAACAGGGGGAGACAGGGACACACTGAAGCTTTCTTT. The rearrangement joins TRBV6-5 to TRBJ1-1; 8 bases line up with TRBD1. V shed 7 bases, J shed 3 bases, and the junction held 10 bases outside the gene matches. The CDR3 is made up of 15 amino acids. The germline V gene has CDR1 MNHEY and CDR2 SVGAGI.

This chain links TRBV5-1 with TRBJ2-2; weak D call: TRBD1 (5 bases). The CDR3 extends over 14 amino acids. Trimming took off 0 bases at V and 4 bases at J, with 7 bases between the two ends. CDR1 is SGHRS, CDR2 YFSETQ, per germline. CDR3 amino acids: CASSLDRSTGELFF. CDR3 DNA: TGCGCCAGCAGCTTGGACAGGTCCACCGGGGAGCTGTTTTTT.

The rearrangement joins TRBV30 to TRBJ1-5, with a possible D match to TRBD1 (6 bases). Germline CDR1 GTSNPN, CDR2 SVGIG (reference sequence). Deletions cut 0 bases from V and 6 bases from J, with 15 bases between. The CDR3 contains 15 residues. The CDR3 spells CAWSVRGAGSQPQHF. The CDR3 DNA follows: TGTGCCTGGAGTGTACGGGGGGCGGGTAGTCAGCCCCAGCATTTT.

V is TRBV30 and J is TRBJ1-1, with D possibly matching TRBD1 (6 bases). Germline V gene sequence: CDR1 GTSNPN, CDR2 SVGIG (reference sequence). V was cut by 2 bases and J by 6 bases, with 10 bases left in between. The CDR3 length is 12 residues. CDR3 sequence: CAWSPKGAEAFF. The CDR3 DNA reads TGTGCCTGGAGTCCAAAGGGGGCTGAAGCTTTCTTT.

The chain recombines TRBV18 with TRBJ1-3; the D is unclear. The CDR3 covers 16 residues. The V end lost 2 bases, the J end lost 0 bases, and 11 bases lay between the germline ends. Germline CDR1 reads KGHSH; CDR2 reads LQKENI. The CDR3 DNA sequence: TGTGCCAGCTCACCAGGGAGCCTTAACTCTGGAAACACCATATATTTT. Translated: CASSPGSLNSGNTIYF.

V usage is TRBV7-2 and J usage is TRBJ2-7; no clear D gene. Trimming took off 1 base at V and 6 bases at J, with 10 bases between the two ends. The germline gives CDR1 SGHTA, CDR2 FQGNSA. The CDR3 runs to 13 residues. The CDR3 reads CASSLDFSSEQYF. Written as DNA, the CDR3 is TGTGCCAGCAGCTTAGACTTTTCGTCCGAGCAGTACTTC.

The chain recombines TRBV7-9 with TRBJ1-1, with TRBD1 matching 9 bases. In germline, CDR1 is SEHNR, CDR2 FQNEAQ (reference sequence). V lost 1 base to trimming and J lost 1 base; unmatched junction nucleotides: 1. This CDR3 contains 15 residues. CDR3 sequence (DNA): TGTGCCAGCAGCTTAGACAGGGGGCAGAACACTGAAGCTTTCTTT. Protein: CASSLDRGQNTEAFF. The variable domain in full, with the rest retrieved from reference TRBV7-9 and TRBJ1-1, is DTGVSQNPRHKITKRGQNVTFRCDPISEHNRLYWYRQTLGQGPEFLTYFQNEAQLEKSRLLSDRFSAERPKGSFSTLEIQRTEQGDSAMYLCASSLDRGQNTEAFFGQGTRLTVV.

The V and J genes are TRBV28 and TRBJ2-5, with TRBD2 matching over 7 bases. CDR3 size: 16 residues. V was pared by 2 bases and J by 1 base, with 7 bases of the junction left unmatched. Germline CDR1 MDHEN, CDR2 SYDVKM. The CDR3 protein is CASSLGLAASQETQYF. The CDR3 DNA reads TGTGCCAGCAGTTTAGGGCTAGCGGCCTCCCAAGAGACCCAGTACTTC.

This chain links TRBV5-1 with TRBJ2-7, with a tentative D call TRBD1 (5 bases). The V gene's germline CDR1 is SGHRS and CDR2 YFSETQ. The CDR3 sequence is 13 residues long. With 2 bases removed from V and 1 base from J, the gap between germline ends came to 7 bases. The CDR3 spells CASSFTGSYEQYF. The CDR3 region has the DNA TGCGCCAGCAGCTTCACAGGTTCCTACGAGCAGTACTTC. The entire variable domain, with the rest obtained from reference TRBV5-1 and TRBJ2-7, is as follows: KAGVTQTPRYLIKTRGQQVTLSCSPISGHRSVSWYQQTPGQGLQFLFEYFSETQRNKGNFPGRFSGRQFSNSRSEMNVSTLELGDSALYLCASSFTGSYEQYFGPGTRLTVT.

The chain's CDR3 is CASSKTGGGETQYF. The CDR3 nucleotides read TGTGCCAGCAGCAAAACAGGGGGAGGAGAGACCCAGTACTTC. The chain joins TRBV7-3 to TRBJ2-5; 8 nucleotides align to TRBD1. Per germline, CDR1 SGHTA and CDR2 FQGTGA. The CDR3 runs to 14 residues. V lost 5 bases, J lost 4 bases, and 6 bases stayed unmatched.

This clone was counted between two and nine times. Compared with germline, one end of the junction differs, possibly owing to a read error. The V and J genes are TRBV4-1 and TRBJ1-2; the D gene is possibly TRBD1 (6 bases). The germline V gene has CDR1 MGHRA and CDR2 YSYEKL. The CDR3 is 15 amino acids. This CDR3 reads CASSQDDGGQYGYTF. CDR3 nucleotides: TGTGCCAGCAGCCAAGATGATGGGGGCCAGTATGGCTACACCTTC.

The V call is TRBV28, the J call TRBJ2-7, with 10 nucleotides matching TRBD2. V shed 5 bases and J 10 bases; nucleotides not matched to a gene: 14. Germline V gene sequence: CDR1 MDHEN, CDR2 SYDVKM. The CDR3 runs to 15 residues. The CDR3 sequence: CASSLIGLAVSEQYF. CDR3 bases: TGTGCCAGCAGTCTGATCGGACTAGCGGTCTCGGAACAGTACTTC.

The chain joins TRBV14 to TRBJ1-1; maybe TRBD1 (6 bases). The CDR3 runs to 17 residues. Germline CDR1 SGHDN, CDR2 FVKESK. Trimming removed 10 bases from V and 1 base from J, with 25 bases in between. In DNA form, the CDR3 reads TGTGCCACGCAGAGGGGGGGGTTTTCCGTGCCGAACACTGAAGCTTTCTTT. This encodes CATQRGGFSVPNTEAFF.

The V and J genes are TRBV4-3 and TRBJ2-3; TRBD2 matches 7 bases. This CDR3 spans 16 amino acids. With 1 base clipped from V and 3 bases from J, the junction kept 7 bases outside the gene matches. The V gene's germline CDR1 is LGHNA and CDR2 YSLEER. The CDR3 DNA sequence: TGCGCCAGCAGCCAAGTGGGCCTAGCGGATACAGATACGCAGTATTTT. Amino acid sequence: CASSQVGLADTDTQYF.